This T cell receptor (beta chain) was sequenced during a study of CXCR3-negative and CXCR3-positive naive CD8 T cells. Triplicate sorts, over 250,000 cells apiece, were made for each CD8+ T cell subset. CD45RO-CCR7+CD27+CD95- defined naive CD8+ T cells. Regarding the study as a whole: Memory CD8+ T cell repertoires were far less diverse than both naive subsets. Naive cells that were CXCR3-positive had more hydrophobic TRB CDR3s (compared with CXCR3-negative naive cells). Freshly isolated PBMCs were used in most assays, given partial CXCR3 loss after freezing.

Points on this clonotype: Its cognate antigen is unknown.

The libraries of TRB cDNA were constructed through 5' RACE using UMI labels. TCRdb re-called the 5' RACE reads and shows each CDR3 protein once, DNA omitted. The sample has about 5,300 distinct CDR3 sequences. What was sequenced was naive CXCR3+ CD8+ T cells from blood. Subset defined: CD45RO-CCR7+CD27+CD95- naive CD8+ T cells expressing CXCR3 (TNR3+). The source is a human donor in good health. Some clones in this sample may be carry-over from other donors' samples.

The CDR3 loop is CASDTGGAYNEQFF. The V and J genes are TRBV19 and TRBJ2-1. The V gene's germline CDR1 is LNHDA and CDR2 SQIVND (reference sequence). The CDR3 runs to 14 residues. Variable domain in full (rest from reference TRBV19 and TRBJ2-1): DGGITQSPKYLFRKEGQNVTLSCEQNLNHDAMYWYRQDPGQGLRLIYYSQIVNDFQKGDIAEGYSVSREKKESFPLTVTSAQKNPTAFYLCASDTGGAYNEQFFGPGTRLTVL.